This record concerns one T cell receptor (beta chain) sequence. Researchers amplified the TCR beta CDR3 regions from RNA transcripts. A first-round RT-PCR of the TCR CDR3 used the HTBI primer set. TCRdb analysed the multiplex PCR reads with MiXCR anew, one entry per CDR3 protein. The table records about 600,000 distinct CDR3 sequences, 16% of them present only once. This entry is derived from a study of T cells in Graves' hyperthyroidism and ophthalmopathy. V lost 5 bases and J lost 5; bases outside the gene matches: 12. The CDR3 is 15 residues long. The V gene's germline CDR1 is DFQATT and CDR2 SNEGSKA (reference sequence). Diagnoses used clinical symptoms, serum thyroxine and TRAb, thyroid ultrasound and orbital computed tomography.

Sequenced material: blood. This chain connects TRBV20-1 to TRBJ1-5; 7 nucleotides agree with TRBD1. The TCR was taken from a middle-aged woman with Graves' ophthalmopathy. CDR3 protein: CSAVSGTADYQPQHF. The DNA for the CDR3 is TGCAGTGCTGTCTCCGGGACAGCTGATTATCAGCCCCAGCATTTT.